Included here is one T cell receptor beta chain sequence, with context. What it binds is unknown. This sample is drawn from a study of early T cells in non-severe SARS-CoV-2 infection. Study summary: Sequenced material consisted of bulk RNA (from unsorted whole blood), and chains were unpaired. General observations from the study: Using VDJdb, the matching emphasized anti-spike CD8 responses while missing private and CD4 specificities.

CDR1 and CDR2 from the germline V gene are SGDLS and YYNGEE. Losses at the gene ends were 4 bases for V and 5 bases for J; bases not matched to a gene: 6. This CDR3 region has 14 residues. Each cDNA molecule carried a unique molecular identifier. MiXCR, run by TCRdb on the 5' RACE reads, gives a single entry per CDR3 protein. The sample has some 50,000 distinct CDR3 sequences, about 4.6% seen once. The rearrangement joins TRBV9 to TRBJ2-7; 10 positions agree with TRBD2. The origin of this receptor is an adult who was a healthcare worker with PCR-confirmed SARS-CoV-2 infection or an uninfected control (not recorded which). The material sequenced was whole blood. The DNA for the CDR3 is TGTGCCAGCAGCCTCGGACTAGCGGCCCACGAGCAGTACTTC. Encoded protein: CASSLGLAAHEQYF.